This T cell receptor (beta chain) was observed in a study of T cell responses to AZD1222 COVID-19 vaccine. On this clone: As yet, its antigen is unknown.

Regarding the study as a whole: Clonal diversity may have been underestimated in mostly white British donors. Repertoires were obtained solely post-peak T cell response. Baseline serology detected seropositivity in only 5 to 7 AZD1222 recipients.

From germline, CDR1 is MNHEY and CDR2 SMNVEV (reference sequence). J gave up 2 bases and V 5 bases, and 12 bases lay outside the gene matches. The CDR3 contains 17 residues. Sequenced by immunoSEQ multiplex PCR; TCRdb stores in-frame clones only, minus some. The repertoire has approximately 180,000 clones, over 85% of them found once; the top ten carry less than 4.5%. The chain employs TRBV27 and TRBJ2-7; TRBD1 matches 10 bases. The source was peripheral blood, collected 28 days after the second dose of the MenACWY control vaccine. This sequence was found in an adult who received the MenACWY meningococcal vaccine as a control. In DNA, the CDR3 is TGTGCCAGCAGTCTCGTACCTCCCGGGACAGGGGCCTACGAGCAGTACTTC. Translation gives CASSLVPPGTGAYEQYF.